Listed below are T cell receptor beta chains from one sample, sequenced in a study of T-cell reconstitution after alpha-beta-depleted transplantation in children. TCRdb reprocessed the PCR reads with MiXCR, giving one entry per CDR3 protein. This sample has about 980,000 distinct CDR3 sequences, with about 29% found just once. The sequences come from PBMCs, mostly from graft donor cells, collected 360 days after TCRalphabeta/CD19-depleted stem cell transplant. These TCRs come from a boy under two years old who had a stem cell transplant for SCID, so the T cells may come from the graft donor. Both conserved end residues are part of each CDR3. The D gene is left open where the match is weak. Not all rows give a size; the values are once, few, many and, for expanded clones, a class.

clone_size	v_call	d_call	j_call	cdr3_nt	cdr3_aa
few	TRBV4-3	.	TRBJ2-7	TGCGCCAGCAGCCAAGATACCCAGGGGACATACGAGCAGTACTTC	CASSQDTQGTYEQYF
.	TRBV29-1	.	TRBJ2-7	TGCAGCGTCGGGGAGCGCCACGAGCAGTACTTC	CSVGERHEQYF
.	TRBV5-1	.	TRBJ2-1	TGCGCCAGCAGCTTGGTGGCTCCTAGCGTCGGGGATGAGCAGTTCTTC	CASSLVAPSVGDEQFF
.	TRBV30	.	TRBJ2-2	TGTGCCTGGAGTGTGACATGGGTCAGGAACACCGGGGAGCTGTTTTTT	CAWSVTWVRNTGELFF
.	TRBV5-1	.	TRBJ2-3	TGCGCCAGCAGCCCGGACTGGGATGGCACAGATACGCAGTATTTT	CASSPDWDGTDTQYF
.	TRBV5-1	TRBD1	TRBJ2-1	TGCGCCAGCAGCTTGGGGGACAGGGGGCTTTTCAATGAGCAGTTCTTC	CASSLGDRGLFNEQFF
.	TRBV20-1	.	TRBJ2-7	TGCAGTGCTCCCCTCGACTCAGCTATAGGCGAGCAGTACTTC	CSAPLDSAIGEQYF
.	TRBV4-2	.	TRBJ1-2	TGTGCCAGCAGCCAAGCGGAGGGGACTTTCTATGGCTACACCTTC	CASSQAEGTFYGYTF
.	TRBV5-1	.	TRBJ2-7	TGCGCCAGCAGTGTCAAGGGGCACGAGCAGTACTTC	CASSVKGHEQYF
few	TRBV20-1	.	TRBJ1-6	TGCAGTGCTAGAGATGGGCAGGGGAGGTCACCCCTCCACTTT	CSARDGQGRSPLHF
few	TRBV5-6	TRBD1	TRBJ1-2	TGTGCCAGCAGCCCGGTCCCGGGACAGGGGAACTATGGCTACACCTTC	CASSPVPGQGNYGYTF
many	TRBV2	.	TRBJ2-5	TGTGCCAGCAGCCGAGTGGGTTACCAAGAGACCCAGTACTTC	CASSRVGYQETQYF
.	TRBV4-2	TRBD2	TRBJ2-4	TGTGCCAGCAGCCGGGGACTAGCGGGGGGCCGGTGGGTCAAAAACATTCAGTACTTC	CASSRGLAGGRWVKNIQYF
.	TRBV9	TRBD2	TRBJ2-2	TGTGCCAGCAGCACTAGCGGTGGCGGGACCGGGGAGCTGTTTTTT	CASSTSGGGTGELFF
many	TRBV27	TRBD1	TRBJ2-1	TGTGCCAGCGGCAAACAGGGGCACAATGAGCAGTTCTTC	CASGKQGHNEQFF
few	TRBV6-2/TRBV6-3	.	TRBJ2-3	TGTGCCAGCAGTCTTGTCGGGGGAGGAAAAGATACGCAGTATTTT	CASSLVGGGKDTQYF
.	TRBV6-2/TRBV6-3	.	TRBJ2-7	TGTGCCAGCAGTTACAGAGGGGGGTCGACAGGCGAAGCCTACGAGCAGTACTTC	CASSYRGGSTGEAYEQYF
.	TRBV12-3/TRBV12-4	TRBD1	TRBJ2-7	TGTGCCAGCAGGCCTGGGACAGGGGGCCACGAGCAGTACTTC	CASRPGTGGHEQYF
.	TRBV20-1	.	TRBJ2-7	TGCAGTGCTAGAGATAAGGGGGTTTCAGGAACCTACGAGCAGTACTTC	CSARDKGVSGTYEQYF
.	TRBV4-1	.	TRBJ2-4	TGCGCCAGCAGCCAAACGAACAGGAACCTAGCCAAAAACATTCAGTACTTC	CASSQTNRNLAKNIQYF
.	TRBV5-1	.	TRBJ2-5	TGCGCCAGCAGCTTGGAGTCGTTCCCCCAAGAGACCCAGTACTTC	CASSLESFPQETQYF
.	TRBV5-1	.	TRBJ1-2	TGCGCCAGCAGCTTGGATAGTGGCAGAGACTATGGCTACACCTTC	CASSLDSGRDYGYTF
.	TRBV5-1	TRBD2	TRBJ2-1	TGCGCCAGTGTAAGCGGGGGGGCGTACAATGAGCAGTTCTTC	CASVSGGAYNEQFF
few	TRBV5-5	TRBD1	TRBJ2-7	TGTGCCAGCAGCAGCACCGGGACAGTTACCTACGAGCAGTACTTC	CASSSTGTVTYEQYF
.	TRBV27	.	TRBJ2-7	TGTGCCAGCAGTGCCTACAGCGTACCCTACGAGCAGTACTTC	CASSAYSVPYEQYF
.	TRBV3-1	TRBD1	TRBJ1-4	TGTGCCAGCAGCCAGGGGATGAGGGGGCGATATGAAAAACTGTTTTTT	CASSQGMRGRYEKLFF
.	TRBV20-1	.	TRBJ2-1	TGCAGTGCTGACGGGAATTACAATGAGCAGTTCTTC	CSADGNYNEQFF
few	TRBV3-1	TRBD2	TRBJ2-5	TGTGCCAGCAGTTTAGGAGAACTAGCGAAGACCCAGTACTTC	CASSLGELAKTQYF
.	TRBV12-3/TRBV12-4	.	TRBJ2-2	.	CASSPDFRGGELFF
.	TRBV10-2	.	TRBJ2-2	TGCGCCAGCAGTGAAACTTCCAGGGCCACCGGGGAGCTGTTTTTT	CASSETSRATGELFF
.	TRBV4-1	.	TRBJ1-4	TGCGCCAGCAGCCAAGATCCTGGTCGGTCTGAAAAACTGTTTTTT	CASSQDPGRSEKLFF
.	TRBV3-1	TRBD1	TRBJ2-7	TGTGCCAGCAGCCCACCCCAGAGGACAGGGGGGGCCTACGAGCAGTACTTC	CASSPPQRTGGAYEQYF
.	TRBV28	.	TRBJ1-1	TGTGCCAGCAGTACCCGGGGAGGGAGAGGAGAGAACACTGAAGCTTTCTTT	CASSTRGGRGENTEAFF